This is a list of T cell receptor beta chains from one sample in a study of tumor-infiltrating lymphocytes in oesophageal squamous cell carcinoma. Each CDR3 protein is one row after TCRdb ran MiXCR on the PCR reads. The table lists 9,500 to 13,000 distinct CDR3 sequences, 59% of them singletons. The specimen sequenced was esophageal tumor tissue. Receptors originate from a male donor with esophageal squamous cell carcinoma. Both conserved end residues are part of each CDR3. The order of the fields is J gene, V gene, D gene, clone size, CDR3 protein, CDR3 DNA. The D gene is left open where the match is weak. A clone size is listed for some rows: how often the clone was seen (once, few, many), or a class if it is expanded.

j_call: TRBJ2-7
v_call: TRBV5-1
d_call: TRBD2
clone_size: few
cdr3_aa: CASSSTSGFSYEQYF
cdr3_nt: TGCGCCAGCAGCTCGACTAGCGGATTCTCCTACGAGCAGTACTTC

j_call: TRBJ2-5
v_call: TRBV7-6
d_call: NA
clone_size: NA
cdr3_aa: CASSLDRTDYSATQYF
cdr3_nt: TGTGCCAGCAGCTTAGATAGGACGGATTACTCGGCGACCCAGTACTTC

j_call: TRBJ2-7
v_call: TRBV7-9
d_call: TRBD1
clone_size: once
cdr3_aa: CASSHPGQGLHEQYF
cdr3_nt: TGTGCCAGCAGCCATCCGGGACAGGGATTGCATGAGCAGTACTTC

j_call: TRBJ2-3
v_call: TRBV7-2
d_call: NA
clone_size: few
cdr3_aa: CASSLGLAVTDTQYF
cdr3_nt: TGTGCCAGCAGCTTAGGGTTAGCGGTCACAGATACGCAGTATTTT

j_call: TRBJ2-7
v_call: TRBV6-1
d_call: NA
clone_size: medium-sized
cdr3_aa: CASSGYTYEQYF
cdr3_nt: TGTGCCAGCAGCGGATACACCTACGAGCAGTACTTC

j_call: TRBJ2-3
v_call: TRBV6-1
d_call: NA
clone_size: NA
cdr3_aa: CASIQRGGVGLADTQYF
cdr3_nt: TGTGCCAGCATTCAAAGGGGGGGAGTCGGTCTTGCGGATACGCAGTATTTT

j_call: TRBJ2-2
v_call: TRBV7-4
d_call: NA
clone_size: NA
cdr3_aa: CASSWTLGSAGELFF
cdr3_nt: TGTGCCAGCAGCTGGACTTTGGGGTCCGCCGGGGAGCTGTTTTTT

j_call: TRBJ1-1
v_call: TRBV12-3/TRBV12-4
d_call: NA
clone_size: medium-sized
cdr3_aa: CASSRKVRGDTEAFF
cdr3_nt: TGTGCCAGCAGCCGAAAGGTTCGAGGAGACACTGAAGCTTTCTTT

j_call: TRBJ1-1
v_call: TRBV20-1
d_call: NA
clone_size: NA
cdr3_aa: CSARDGKGTNTEAFF
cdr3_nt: TGCAGTGCTAGAGATGGTAAGGGGACGAACACTGAAGCTTTCTTT

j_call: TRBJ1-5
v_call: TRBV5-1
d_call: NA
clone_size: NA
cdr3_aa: CASSPGLNRVNQPQHF
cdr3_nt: TGCGCCAGCAGCCCGGGCCTCAACAGGGTAAATCAGCCCCAGCATTTT

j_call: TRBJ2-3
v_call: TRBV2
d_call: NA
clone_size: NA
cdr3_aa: CASSARSLKTDTQYF
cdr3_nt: TGTGCCAGCAGTGCTCGATCTCTTAAAACAGATACGCAGTATTTT

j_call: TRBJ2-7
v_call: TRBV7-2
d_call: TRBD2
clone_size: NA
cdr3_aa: CASSRLAGSSYEQYF
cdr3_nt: TGTGCCAGCAGCAGACTAGCGGGTAGCTCCTACGAGCAGTACTTC

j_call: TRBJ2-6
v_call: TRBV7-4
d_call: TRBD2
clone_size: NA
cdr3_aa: CASSPGGGAGANVLTF
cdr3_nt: TGTGCCAGCAGCCCGGGGGGGGGTGCTGGGGCCAACGTCCTGACTTTC

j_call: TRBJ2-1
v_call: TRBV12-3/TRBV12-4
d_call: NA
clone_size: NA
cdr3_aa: CASSRNSGRYNEQFF
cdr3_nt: TGTGCCAGCAGTCGAAATTCGGGACGTTACAATGAGCAGTTCTTC

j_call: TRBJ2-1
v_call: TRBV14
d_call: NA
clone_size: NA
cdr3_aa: CASSPYYNEQFF
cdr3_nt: TGTGCCAGCAGCCCGTACTACAATGAGCAGTTCTTC

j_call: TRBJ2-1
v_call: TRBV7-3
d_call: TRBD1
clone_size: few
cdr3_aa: CASSPDRERHEQFF
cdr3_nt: TGTGCCAGCAGCCCCGACAGGGAGAGACATGAGCAGTTCTTC

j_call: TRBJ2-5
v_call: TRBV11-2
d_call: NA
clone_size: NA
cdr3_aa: CASSLDRGYQETQYF
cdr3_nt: TGTGCCAGCAGCTTAGATCGGGGGTACCAAGAGACCCAGTACTTC

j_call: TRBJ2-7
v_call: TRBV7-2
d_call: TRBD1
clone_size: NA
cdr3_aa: CASSPTGVSEQYF
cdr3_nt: TGTGCCAGCAGCCCGACAGGGGTCTCCGAGCAGTACTTC

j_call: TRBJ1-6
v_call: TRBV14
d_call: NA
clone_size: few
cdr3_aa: CASSQDAPF
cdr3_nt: TGTGCCAGCAGCCAAGATGCCCCCTTT

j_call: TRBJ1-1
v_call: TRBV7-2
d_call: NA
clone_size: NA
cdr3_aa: CASSISGTSNTEAFF
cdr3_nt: TGTGCCAGCAGCATTAGTGGGACATCTAACACTGAAGCTTTCTTT

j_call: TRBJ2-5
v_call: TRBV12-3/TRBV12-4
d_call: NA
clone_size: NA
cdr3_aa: CASSRTSTKTQYF
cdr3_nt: TGTGCCAGCAGTCGGACTTCGACTAAGACCCAGTACTTC

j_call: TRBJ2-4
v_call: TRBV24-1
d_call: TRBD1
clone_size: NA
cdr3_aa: CATSDLTGGLHEQYF
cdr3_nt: TGTGCCACCAGTGATTTGACAGGGGGATTGCATGAGCAGTACTTC

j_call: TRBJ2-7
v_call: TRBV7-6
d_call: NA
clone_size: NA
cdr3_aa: CASSATVMGYEQYF
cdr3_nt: TGTGCCAGCAGCGCGACTGTTATGGGCTACGAGCAGTACTTC

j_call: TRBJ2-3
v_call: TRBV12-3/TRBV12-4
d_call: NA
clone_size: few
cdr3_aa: CASSPLGVPSTDTQYF
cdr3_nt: TGTGCCAGCAGTCCTTTAGGGGTCCCTAGCACAGATACGCAGTATTTT

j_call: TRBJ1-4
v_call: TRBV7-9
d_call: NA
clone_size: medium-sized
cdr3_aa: CASSPRTTNEKLFF
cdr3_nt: TGTGCCAGCAGCCCTAGAACAACTAATGAAAAACTGTTTTTT

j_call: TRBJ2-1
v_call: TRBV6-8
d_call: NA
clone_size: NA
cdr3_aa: CASSYGVSSYNEQFF
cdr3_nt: TGTGCCAGCAGTTACGGAGTTAGCTCCTACAATGAGCAGTTCTTC

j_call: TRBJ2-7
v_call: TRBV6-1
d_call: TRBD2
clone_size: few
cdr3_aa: CASRARATSGIYEQYF
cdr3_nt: TGTGCCAGCAGGGCGCGAGCGACTAGCGGGATCTACGAGCAGTACTTC

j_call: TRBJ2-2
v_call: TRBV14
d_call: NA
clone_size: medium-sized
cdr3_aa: CASSPGPYTGELFF
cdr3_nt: TGTGCCAGCAGCCCGGGACCGTACACCGGGGAGCTGTTTTTT

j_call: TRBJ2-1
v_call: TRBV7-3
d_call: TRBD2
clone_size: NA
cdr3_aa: CASSFPGLAGSNEQFF
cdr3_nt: TGTGCCAGCAGCTTCCCCGGACTAGCGGGAAGCAATGAGCAGTTCTTC

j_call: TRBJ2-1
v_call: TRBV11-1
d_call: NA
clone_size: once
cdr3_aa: CASSFRAIGSYNEQFF
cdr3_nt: TGTGCCAGCAGCTTCCGGGCCATTGGCTCCTACAATGAGCAGTTCTTC

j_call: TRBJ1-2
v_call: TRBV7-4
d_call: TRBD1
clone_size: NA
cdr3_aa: CASSRGQGRRSYGYTF
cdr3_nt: TGTGCCAGCAGCCGTGGACAGGGAAGAAGGAGCTATGGCTACACCTTC

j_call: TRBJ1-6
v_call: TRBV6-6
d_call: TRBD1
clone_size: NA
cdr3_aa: CTSSYSWTGRGETQYF
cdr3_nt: TGTACCAGCAGTTACTCTTGGACAGGCCGCGGGGAGACCCAGTACTTT

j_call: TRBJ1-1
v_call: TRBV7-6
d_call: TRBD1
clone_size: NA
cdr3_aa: CASSFDRDTEAFF
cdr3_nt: TGTGCCAGCAGCTTCGACAGGGACACTGAAGCTTTCTTT

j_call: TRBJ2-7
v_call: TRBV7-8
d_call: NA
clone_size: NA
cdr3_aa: CASSSYAGSDYEQYF
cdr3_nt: TGTGCCAGCAGCTCCTATGCCGGGAGTGACTACGAGCAGTACTTC

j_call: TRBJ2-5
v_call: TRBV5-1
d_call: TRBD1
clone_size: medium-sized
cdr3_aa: CASSSQGARETQYF
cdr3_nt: TGCGCCAGCAGCTCACAGGGGGCCCGGGAGACCCAGTACTTC

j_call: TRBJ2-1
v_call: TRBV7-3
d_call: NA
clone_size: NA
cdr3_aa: CASSLDVGSSYNEQFF
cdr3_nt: TGTGCCAGCAGCTTAGACGTAGGGAGCTCCTACAATGAGCAGTTCTTC

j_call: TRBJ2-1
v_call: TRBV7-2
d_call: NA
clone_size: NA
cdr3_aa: CASSEGLTNNEQFF
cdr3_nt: TGTGCCAGCAGCGAGGGACTGACCAACAATGAGCAGTTCTTC

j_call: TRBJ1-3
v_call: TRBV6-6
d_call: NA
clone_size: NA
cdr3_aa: CASSYSRISGNTIYF
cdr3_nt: TGTGCCAGCAGTTACTCTCGGATCTCTGGAAACACCATATATTTT

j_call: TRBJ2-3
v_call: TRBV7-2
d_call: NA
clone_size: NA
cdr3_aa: CASSWDVTDTQYF
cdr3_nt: TGTGCCAGCAGCTGGGATGTGACAGATACGCAGTATTTT

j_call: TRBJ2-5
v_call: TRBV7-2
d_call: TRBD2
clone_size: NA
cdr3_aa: CASSLKLAGGFNEQYF
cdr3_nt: TGTGCCAGCAGCTTGAAACTAGCGGGAGGGTTCAATGAGCAGTACTTC

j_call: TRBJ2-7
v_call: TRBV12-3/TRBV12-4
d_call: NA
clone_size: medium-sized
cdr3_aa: CASSPGPYEQYF
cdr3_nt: TGTGCCTCCTCCCCCGGGCCCTACGAGCAGTACTTC

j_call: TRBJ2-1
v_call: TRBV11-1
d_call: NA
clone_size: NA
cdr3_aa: CASSRTGTNNYNEQFF
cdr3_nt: TGTGCCAGCAGCCGTACCGGGACAAATAACTACAATGAGCAGTTCTTC

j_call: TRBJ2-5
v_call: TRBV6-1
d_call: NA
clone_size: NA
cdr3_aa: CASSEGSIYF
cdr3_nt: TGTGCCAGCAGTGAGGGAAGCATTTACTTC

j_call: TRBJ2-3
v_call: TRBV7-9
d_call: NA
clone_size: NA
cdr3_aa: CASSLRSTPGTDTQYF
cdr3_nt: TGTGCCAGCAGCTTAAGGTCAACTCCAGGCACAGATACGCAGTATTTT

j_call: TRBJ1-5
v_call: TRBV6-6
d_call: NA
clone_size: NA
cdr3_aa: CASRATDGSNQPQHF
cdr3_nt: TGTGCCAGCAGAGCGACAGATGGGAGCAATCAGCCCCAGCATTTT

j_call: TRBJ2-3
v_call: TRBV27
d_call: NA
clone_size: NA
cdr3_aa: CASNIRGEQYF
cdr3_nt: TGTGCCAGCAATATCCGCGGGGAGCAGTATTTT

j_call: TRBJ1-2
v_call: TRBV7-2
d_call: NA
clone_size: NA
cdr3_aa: CASSLSSGDGNYGYTF
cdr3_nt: TGTGCCAGCAGCTTAAGTAGTGGGGACGGTAACTATGGCTACACCTTC

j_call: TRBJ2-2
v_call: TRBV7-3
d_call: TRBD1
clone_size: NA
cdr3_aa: CASSLTGWTGANTGELFF
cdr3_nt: TGTGCCAGCAGCTTAACGGGCTGGACAGGGGCTAACACCGGGGAGCTGTTTTTT

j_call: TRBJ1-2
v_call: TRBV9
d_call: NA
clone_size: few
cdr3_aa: CASSPVGGSHGYTF
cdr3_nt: TGTGCCAGCAGCCCAGTGGGAGGTTCACATGGCTACACCTTC

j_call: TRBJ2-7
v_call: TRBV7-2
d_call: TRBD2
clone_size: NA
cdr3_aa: CASSLAAGGQAYEQYF
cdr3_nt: TGTGCCAGCAGCTTAGCCGCGGGGGGGCAAGCCTACGAGCAGTACTTC

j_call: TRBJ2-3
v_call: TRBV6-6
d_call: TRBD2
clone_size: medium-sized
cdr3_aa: CASSYSGTSGPTSTDTQYF
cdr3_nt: TGTGCCAGCAGTTACTCAGGGACTAGCGGCCCCACTAGCACAGATACGCAGTATTTT

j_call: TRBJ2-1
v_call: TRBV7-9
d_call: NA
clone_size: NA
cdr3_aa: CASSRGLDRAHNEQFF
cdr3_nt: TGTGCCAGCAGCCGAGGGTTGGACCGCGCACACAATGAGCAGTTCTTC

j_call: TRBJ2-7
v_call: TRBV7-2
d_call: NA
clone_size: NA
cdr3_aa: CASSFDRDSYEQYF
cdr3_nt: TGTGCCAGCAGCTTCGACCGGGACTCCTACGAGCAGTACTTC

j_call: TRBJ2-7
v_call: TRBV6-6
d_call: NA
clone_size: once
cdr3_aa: CASSDLWGSSYEQYF
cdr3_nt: TGTGCCAGCAGTGACTTATGGGGTTCCTCCTACGAGCAGTACTTC

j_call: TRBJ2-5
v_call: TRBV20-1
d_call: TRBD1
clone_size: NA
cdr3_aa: CSASAGGLEQYF
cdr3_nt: TGCAGTGCTAGCGCAGGGGGTTTGGAGCAGTACTTC